This T cell receptor beta chain is from a study of T-cell memory formation after mild COVID-19. General study results and limits: Balance between CD4 and CD8 was seen in clones contracting day 15 to 85, and a CD4+ lean was seen in later expanders.

In the case of this clonotype: Its antigen is unidentified.

TCRdb itself ran the 5' RACE reads through MiXCR, one entry per CDR3 protein. The data show approximately 100,000 distinct CDR3 sequences, with 11% seen just once and roughly 40% held by the top ten. Sequenced: PBMCs or a T cell subset sorted from them (not recorded which). This clonotype was obtained from a man in his late teens or twenties who had mild COVID-19 (a few samples of this study predate the infection). Cell type and time point are not known.

The CDR3, as DNA: TGCGCCAGCAGCCACAGGACAACAGGCATTCAGCCCCAGCATTTT. Amino acids: CASSHRTTGIQPQHF. The chain links TRBV4-1 to TRBJ1-5, with D possibly being TRBD1 (5 bases). Trimming left V 3 bases short and J 6 bases short, with 15 bases between. Germline V gene sequence: CDR1 MGHRA, CDR2 YSYEKL. CDR3 length: 15 residues.